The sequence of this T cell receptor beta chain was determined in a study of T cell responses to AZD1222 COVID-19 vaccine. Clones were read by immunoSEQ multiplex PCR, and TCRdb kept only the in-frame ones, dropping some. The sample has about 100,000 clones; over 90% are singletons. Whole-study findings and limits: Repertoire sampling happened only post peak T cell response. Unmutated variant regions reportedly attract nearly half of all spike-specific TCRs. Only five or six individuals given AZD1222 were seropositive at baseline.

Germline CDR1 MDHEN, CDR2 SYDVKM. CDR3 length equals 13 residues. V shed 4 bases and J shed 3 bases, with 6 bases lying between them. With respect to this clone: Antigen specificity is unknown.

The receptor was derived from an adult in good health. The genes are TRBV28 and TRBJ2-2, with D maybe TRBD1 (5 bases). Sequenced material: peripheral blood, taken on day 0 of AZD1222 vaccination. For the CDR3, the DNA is TGTGCCAGCAGTTCCAGGGACACCGGGGAGCTGTTTTTT. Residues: CASSSRDTGELFF. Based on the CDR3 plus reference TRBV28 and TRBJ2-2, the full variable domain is DVKVTQSSRYLVKRTGEKVFLECVQDMDHENMFWYRQDPGLGLRLIYFSYDVKMKEKGDIPEGYSVSREKKERFSLILESASTNQTSMYLCASSSRDTGELFFGEGSRLTVL.